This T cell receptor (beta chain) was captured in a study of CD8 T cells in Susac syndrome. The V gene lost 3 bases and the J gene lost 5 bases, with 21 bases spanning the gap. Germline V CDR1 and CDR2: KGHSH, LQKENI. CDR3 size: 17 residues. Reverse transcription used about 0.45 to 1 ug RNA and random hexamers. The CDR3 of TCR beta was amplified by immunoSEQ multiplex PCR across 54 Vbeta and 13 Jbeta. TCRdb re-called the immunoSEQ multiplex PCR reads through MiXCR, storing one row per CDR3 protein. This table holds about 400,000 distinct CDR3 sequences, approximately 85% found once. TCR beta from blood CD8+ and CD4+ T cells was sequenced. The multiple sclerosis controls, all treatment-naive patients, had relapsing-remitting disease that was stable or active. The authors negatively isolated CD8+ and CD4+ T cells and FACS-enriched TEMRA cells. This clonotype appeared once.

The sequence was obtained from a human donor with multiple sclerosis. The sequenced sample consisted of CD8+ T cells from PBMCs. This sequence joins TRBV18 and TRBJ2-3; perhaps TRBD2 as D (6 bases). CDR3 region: CASSPPWEAGLQDTQYF. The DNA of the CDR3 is TGTGCCAGCTCACCTCCGTGGGAGGCCGGCCTACAAGATACGCAGTATTTT.